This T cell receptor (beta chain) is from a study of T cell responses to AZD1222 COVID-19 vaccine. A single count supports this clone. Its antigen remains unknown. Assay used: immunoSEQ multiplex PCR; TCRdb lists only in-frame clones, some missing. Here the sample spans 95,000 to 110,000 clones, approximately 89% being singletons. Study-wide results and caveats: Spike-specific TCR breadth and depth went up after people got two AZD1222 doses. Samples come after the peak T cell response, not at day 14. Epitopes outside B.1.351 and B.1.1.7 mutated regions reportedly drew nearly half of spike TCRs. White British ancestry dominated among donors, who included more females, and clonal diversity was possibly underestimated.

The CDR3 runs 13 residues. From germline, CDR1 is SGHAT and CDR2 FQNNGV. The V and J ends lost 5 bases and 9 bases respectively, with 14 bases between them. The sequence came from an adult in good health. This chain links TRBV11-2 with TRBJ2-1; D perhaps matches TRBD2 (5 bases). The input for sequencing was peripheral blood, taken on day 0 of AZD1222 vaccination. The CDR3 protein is CASSVAGRGEQFF. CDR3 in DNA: TGTGCCAGCAGCGTGGCCGGACGGGGTGAGCAGTTCTTC.